Listed here is a single TCR beta chain. Its antigen is still unknown. These data belong to a study of CD8+CD57+ T cells in acquired aplastic anemia. As for the study in general: Sequencing produced an average of approximately 11 million reads per healthy donor for CD4+ cells. General study findings and limits: Patients showed no significant difference from controls in CD8+ Simpson's diversity.

Genomic DNA, the template, was used for profiling of the TCR beta VDJ and CDR3. TCRdb reprocessed the reads with MiXCR, giving one entry per CDR3 protein. The table includes 90,000 to 130,000 distinct CDR3 sequences, around 49% detected once. This CDR3 is built from 14 residues. Germline CDR1 reads KGHDR; CDR2 reads SFDVKD. The sequenced sample was sorted CD4+, CD8+, or CD8+CD57+ T cells (not recorded which) from PBMCs. The chain is built from TRBV24-1 and TRBJ2-4, with D perhaps matching TRBD1 (6 bases). The receptor's source is a human donor in good health, serving as a control. The CDR3 DNA follows: TGTGCTAGAGACGGCGACAGGGCCAAAAACATTCAGTACTTC. Translated: CARDGDRAKNIQYF.